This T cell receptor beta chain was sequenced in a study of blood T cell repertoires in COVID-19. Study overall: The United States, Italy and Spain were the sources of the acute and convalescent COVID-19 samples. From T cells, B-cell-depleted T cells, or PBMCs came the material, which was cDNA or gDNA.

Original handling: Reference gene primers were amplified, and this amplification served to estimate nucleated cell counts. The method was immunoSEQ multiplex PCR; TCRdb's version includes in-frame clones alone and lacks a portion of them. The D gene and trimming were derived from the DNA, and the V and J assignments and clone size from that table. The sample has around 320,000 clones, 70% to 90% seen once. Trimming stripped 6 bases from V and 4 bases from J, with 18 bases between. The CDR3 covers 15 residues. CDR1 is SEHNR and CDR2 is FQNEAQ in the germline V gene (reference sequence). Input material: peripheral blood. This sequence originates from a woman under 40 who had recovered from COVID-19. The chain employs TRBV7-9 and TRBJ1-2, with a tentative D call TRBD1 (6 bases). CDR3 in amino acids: CASSLTGGLAYGYTF. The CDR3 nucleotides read TGTGCCAGCAGTCTGACGGGGGGCTTGGCCTATGGCTACACCTTC.